The text below deals with one TCR beta chain. The data were taken from a study of cytomegalovirus exposure and HLA in healthy donors. This table comes from immunoSEQ multiplex PCR, and its TCRdb copy is limited to in-frame clones, with some not included. The table shows about 200,000 clones, with around 83% occurring only once. The V end lost 5 bases, the J end lost 0 bases, and 14 bases lay between the germline ends. This CDR3 contains 16 residues. Germline-derived CDR1 and CDR2 are SGHAT and FQNNGV. This sequence originates from a woman aged 25 to 39 in good health and CMV-seropositive. The sequenced sample consisted of PBMCs. V and J are TRBV11-2 and TRBJ2-1; maybe TRBD2 (5 bases). CDR3 in amino acids: CASSVKSRDSYNEQFF. The CDR3 nucleotides are TGTGCCAGCAGCGTAAAAAGCCGGGACTCCTACAATGAGCAGTTCTTC.